This T cell receptor beta chain was found in a study of blood T cell repertoires in COVID-19. On the study more broadly: The samples span acute and convalescent COVID-19 from the United States, Italy and Spain. In each case, the material was cDNA or gDNA derived from T cells, B-cell-depleted T cells, or PBMCs.

Authors' processing steps: Estimation of nucleated cell counts was performed using reference gene primer amplification. Sequenced by immunoSEQ multiplex PCR; TCRdb stores in-frame clones only, minus some. The V and J calls and clone size come from that table; D and trimming were worked out from the DNA. The data show tens of thousands of clones, 85% to 90% seen once. The source is a man aged 50-59 years with acute or convalescent COVID-19. Sequenced input: peripheral blood.

For the CDR3, the DNA is TGTGCCAGCAGCTTGGTTTTGGGGACAGGGGTTTGGAACACTGAAGCTTTCTTT. Its translation is CASSLVLGTGVWNTEAFF. The chain uses TRBV5-4 and TRBJ1-1; 10 bases align to TRBD1. Germline CDR1 and CDR2: SGHNT and YYREEE (reference sequence). The CDR3 totals 18 residues. The trim removed 0 bases at V and 1 base at J, leaving 9 bases unmatched.